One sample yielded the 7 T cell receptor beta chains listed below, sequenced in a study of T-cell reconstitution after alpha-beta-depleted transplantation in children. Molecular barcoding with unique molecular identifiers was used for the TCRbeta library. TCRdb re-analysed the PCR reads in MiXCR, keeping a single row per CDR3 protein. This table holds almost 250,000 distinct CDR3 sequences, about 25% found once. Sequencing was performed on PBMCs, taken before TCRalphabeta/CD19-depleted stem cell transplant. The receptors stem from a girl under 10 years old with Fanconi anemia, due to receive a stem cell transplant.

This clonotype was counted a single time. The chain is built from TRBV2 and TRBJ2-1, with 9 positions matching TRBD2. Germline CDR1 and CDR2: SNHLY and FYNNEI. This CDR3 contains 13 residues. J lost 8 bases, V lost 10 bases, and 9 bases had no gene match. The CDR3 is CATIAGVGYEQFF. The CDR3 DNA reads TGTGCCACGATAGCGGGAGTGGGGTATGAGCAGTTCTTC.

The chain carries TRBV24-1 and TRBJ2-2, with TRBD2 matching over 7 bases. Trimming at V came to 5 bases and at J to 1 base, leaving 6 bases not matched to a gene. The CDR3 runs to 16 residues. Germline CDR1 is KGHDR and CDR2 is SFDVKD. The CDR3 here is CATSGPSGVNTGELFF. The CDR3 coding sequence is TGTGCCACCAGTGGCCCGAGCGGGGTGAACACCGGGGAGCTGTTTTTT.

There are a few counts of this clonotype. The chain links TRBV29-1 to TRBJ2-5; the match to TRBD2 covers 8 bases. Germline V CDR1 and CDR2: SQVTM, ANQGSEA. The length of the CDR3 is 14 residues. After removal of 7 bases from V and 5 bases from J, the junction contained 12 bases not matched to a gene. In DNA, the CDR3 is TGCAGCGGGTCACCGGGTACGGGAGGGGAGACCCAGTACTTC. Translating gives CSGSPGTGGETQYF.

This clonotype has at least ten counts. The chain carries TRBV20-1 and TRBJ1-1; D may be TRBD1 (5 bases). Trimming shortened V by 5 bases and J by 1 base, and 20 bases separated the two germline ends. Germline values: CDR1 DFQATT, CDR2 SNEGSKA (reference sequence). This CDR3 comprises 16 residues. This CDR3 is CSAHGVRGVTNTEAFF. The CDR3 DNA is TGCAGTGCTCATGGGGTAAGAGGGGTAACGAACACTGAAGCTTTCTTT.

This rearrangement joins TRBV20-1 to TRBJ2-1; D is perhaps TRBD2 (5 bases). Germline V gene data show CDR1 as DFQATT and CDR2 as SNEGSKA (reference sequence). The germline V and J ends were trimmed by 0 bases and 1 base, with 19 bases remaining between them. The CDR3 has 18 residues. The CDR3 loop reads CSARDLRGDSKSYNEQFF. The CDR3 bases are TGCAGTGCTAGAGATCTACGGGGAGACTCCAAATCCTACAATGAGCAGTTCTTC.

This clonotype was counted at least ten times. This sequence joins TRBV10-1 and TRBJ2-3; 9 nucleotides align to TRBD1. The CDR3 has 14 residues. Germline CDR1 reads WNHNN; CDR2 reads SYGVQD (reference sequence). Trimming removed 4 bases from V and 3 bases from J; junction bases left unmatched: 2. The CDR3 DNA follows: TGCGCCAGCAGTGTGGGACAGGGAACAGATACGCAGTATTTT. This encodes CASSVGQGTDTQYF.

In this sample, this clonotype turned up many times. CDR3 nucleotide sequence: TGTGCCAGCAGCTTAGTGCTAAACACCGGGGAGCTGTTTTTT. Translated, it gives CASSLVLNTGELFF. The rearrangement uses TRBV7-3 and TRBJ2-2; D is unclear. CDR1 SGHTA and CDR2 FQGTGA come from the germline V gene. With 2 bases removed from V and 2 bases from J, the gap between germline ends came to 6 bases. The CDR3 is 14 residues long.